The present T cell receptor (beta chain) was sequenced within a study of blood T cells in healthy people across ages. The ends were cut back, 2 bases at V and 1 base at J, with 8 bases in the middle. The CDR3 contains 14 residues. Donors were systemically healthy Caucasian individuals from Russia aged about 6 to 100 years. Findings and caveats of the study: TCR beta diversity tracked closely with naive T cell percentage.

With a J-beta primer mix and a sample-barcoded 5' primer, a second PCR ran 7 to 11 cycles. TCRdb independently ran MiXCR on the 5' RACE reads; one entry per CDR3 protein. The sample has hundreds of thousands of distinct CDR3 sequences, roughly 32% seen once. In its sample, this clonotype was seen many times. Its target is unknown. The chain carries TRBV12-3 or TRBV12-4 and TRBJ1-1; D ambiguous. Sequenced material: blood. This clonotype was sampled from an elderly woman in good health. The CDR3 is CASSLLQPNTEAFF. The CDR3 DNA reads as TGTGCCAGCAGTTTATTACAGCCGAACACTGAAGCTTTCTTT.